Below, 7 T cell receptor beta chains from the same sample are listed, as sequenced in a study of blood T cell repertoires in COVID-19. Clones were sequenced by immunoSEQ multiplex PCR, and TCRdb holds only the in-frame ones, with some missing. The sample contains roughly 95,000 clones, around 80% of which appear only once. Material for sequencing was peripheral blood. The receptors come from a man aged 45-65 years with active or convalescent COVID-19.

Concerning this clone: Other DNA variants within this sample encode the same CDR3. The V and J genes are TRBV10-2 and TRBJ2-4, with D unresolved. Germline V gene data show CDR1 as WSHSY and CDR2 as SAAADI. Trimming removed 8 bases from V and 3 bases from J, with 20 bases in between. This CDR3 contains 16 residues. The CDR3 here is CASPEERTTNKNIQYF. CDR3 DNA: TGCGCCAGCCCCGAGGAGAGAACCACCAACAAAAACATTCAGTACTTC.

The chain employs TRBV7-8 and TRBJ1-1; D is unresolved. The germline V and J ends were trimmed by 4 bases and 2 bases, with 11 bases remaining between them. CDR1 and CDR2 (germline): SGHVS, FQNEAQ. The CDR3 spans 14 residues. The CDR3 reads CASSYLMSNTEAFF. DNA of the CDR3: TGTGCCAGCAGCTACCTAATGAGTAACACTGAAGCTTTCTTT. The variable domain in full, with the rest retrieved from reference TRBV7-8 and TRBJ1-1, is GAGVSQSPRYKVAKRGQDVALRCDPISGHVSLFWYQQALGQGPEFLTYFQNEAQLDKSGLPSDRFFAERPEGSVSTLKIQRTQQEDSAVYLCASSYLMSNTEAFFGQGTRLTVV.

V and J are TRBV10-3 and TRBJ2-1; D may be TRBD1 (5 bases). The ends were cut back, 2 bases at V and 4 bases at J, with 9 bases in the middle. Germline V gene lookup returns CDR1 ENHRY and CDR2 SYGVKD. This CDR3 comprises 14 residues. This chain's CDR3 is CAISEDSSYNEQFF. For the CDR3, the DNA is TGTGCCATCAGTGAGGACAGCAGTTACAATGAGCAGTTCTTC.

The rearrangement joins TRBV28 to TRBJ1-2; D might be TRBD1 (5 bases). The CDR3 runs 15 residues. The V gene's germline CDR1 is MDHEN and CDR2 SYDVKM. V was shortened by 3 bases and J by 0 bases, with 11 bases between the two germline ends. The CDR3 DNA follows: TGTGCCAGCAGTTTTCCTCCAGGGTCTAACTATGGCTACACCTTC. Translated: CASSFPPGSNYGYTF.

V usage is TRBV7-2 and J usage is TRBJ2-3, with D possibly matching TRBD2 (6 bases). This CDR3 spans 16 amino acids. From germline, CDR1 is SGHTA and CDR2 FQGNSA. V lost 5 bases and J lost 3, with 18 bases in between. CDR3 sequence: CASSPPQWAGTDTQYF. Here the CDR3 DNA reads TGTGCCAGCAGCCCTCCACAGTGGGCGGGGACAGATACGCAGTATTTT.

The chain employs TRBV30 and TRBJ2-3; 7 bases line up with TRBD2. Germline V gives CDR1 GTSNPN, CDR2 SVGIG (reference sequence). J lost 4 bases, V lost 3 bases, and 7 bases had no gene match. This CDR3 is built from 14 residues. As DNA, the CDR3 is TGTGCCTGGAGCCCCTCTGGGGGGGCAGATACGCAGTATTTT. Amino acid sequence: CAWSPSGGADTQYF.

About this clone itself: At the DNA level, this CDR3 is encoded by other sequences in the same sample as well. The chain is built from TRBV3-1 (or the pseudogene TRBV3-2) and TRBJ1-1, with D possibly matching TRBD1 (5 bases). CDR1 is LGHDT and CDR2 is YNNKEL in the germline V gene (reference sequence). The V and J ends lost 2 bases and 1 base respectively, with 8 bases between them. The length of the CDR3 is 14 residues. The CDR3 DNA reads TGTGCCAGCAGCCAAAGACAGCCGAACACTGAAGCTTTCTTT. It yields the protein CASSQRQPNTEAFF.